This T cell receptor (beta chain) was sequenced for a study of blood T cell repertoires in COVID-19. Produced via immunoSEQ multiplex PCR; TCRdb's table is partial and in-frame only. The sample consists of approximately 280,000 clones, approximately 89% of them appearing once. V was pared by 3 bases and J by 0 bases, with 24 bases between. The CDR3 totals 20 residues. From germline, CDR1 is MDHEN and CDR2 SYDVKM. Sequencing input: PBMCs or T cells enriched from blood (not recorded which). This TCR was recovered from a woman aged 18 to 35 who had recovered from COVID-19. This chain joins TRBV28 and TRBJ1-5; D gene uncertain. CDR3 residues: CASSLYQPSGVRYSNQPQHF. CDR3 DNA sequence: TGTGCCAGCAGTTTGTACCAGCCAAGCGGGGTCCGCTATAGCAATCAGCCCCAGCATTTT. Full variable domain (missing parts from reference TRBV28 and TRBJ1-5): DVKVTQSSRYLVKRTGEKVFLECVQDMDHENMFWYRQDPGLGLRLIYFSYDVKMKEKGDIPEGYSVSREKKERFSLILESASTNQTSMYLCASSLYQPSGVRYSNQPQHFGDGTRLSIL.